This TCR beta chain was captured by sequencing in a study of cytomegalovirus exposure and HLA in healthy donors (dated by TCRdb to the late 2010s). Describing the broader study: An earlier analysis of several hundred of the donors reported 250 to 300 Gb of sequence data and about 120 million unique TCR beta sequences obtained from 180 million or so T cells. An early release covering more than 500 HLA-typed donors comprised about 320 gigabases of sequencing data and around 80 million unique TCR sequences. The genetic ancestry cluster associated with self-reported Caucasian donors included around 76% of the roughly 380 genotyped donors. The aim of the study was to test whether cataloging public T cell receptors could identify signatures of past pathogen exposure. The study profiled the T cell repertoires of some 610 subjects by immunosequencing and related them to cytomegalovirus serostatus. A separate validation cohort of about 110 different subjects was used in addition to the 666-subject first cohort. To predict cytomegalovirus infection status, the study combined high-throughput TCR immunosequencing, statistical association of individual TCRs with disease status, and machine learning. In a later analysis, previously published TCR beta repertoires from 666 donors were re-analyzed and high-resolution HLA genotyping was added so that TCR occurrence patterns could be studied. Rather than using new phenotypic data, the later analysis identified candidate immune exposures from TCR beta sequences and from how often those sequences occurred across donors. An earlier analysis of 587 of the donors used high-throughput TCR beta sequencing to judge whether each TCR beta V gene segment behaved as functional or pseudogenic. Donor age, sex, ethnicity and CMV serostatus were compiled alongside the repertoire data. A later genetic analysis took genome-wide SNP genotypes for about three fifths of the 666 donors and used that subset as a discovery cohort. Every discovery cohort repertoire had been produced on one sequencing platform. Both class I and class II loci were covered by HLA typing, at four-digit resolution. Typing coverage varied by locus: about 620-630 donors for A, B, C, DRB1 and DQB1; more than 500 for DQA1; over 600 for DPA1; roughly 450 for DPB1. Because of strong linkage in the cohort, roughly five DR-DQ haplotypes were treated as single units for association and clustering. On average, 235,054 unique TCR beta nucleotide sequences were sequenced per donor among a few hundred genotyped donors of the cohort, with about 17% of those sequences being non-productive.

Summary of the overall study and its limitations: The 87-base-pair reads could not distinguish some IMGT-functional V segments, including TRBV6-2 and TRBV6-3, so those segments were excluded. Specific HLA alleles were associated with 15,000 to 20,000 TCR beta sequences at a false discovery rate of 0.05 in a later analysis. In a later analysis, the rate of TCR association differed among HLA loci, with DRB1 alleles having the most associated TCRs and HLA-C alleles having the fewest. This cohort had only TCR beta chains sequenced, and the lack of alpha or paired-chain data limited which features could be detected. According to a later analysis, parvovirus B19, influenza, CMV and Epstein-Barr virus appeared linked to several top co-occurrence clusters. Presence/absence analyses assumed roughly uniform sequencing depth across donors, an assumption that may not hold. The classifier was reported to diagnose cytomegalovirus status with high specificity and sensitivity in both the original cohort and the validation cohort. A further reported finding was that TCR beta sequences accurately predicted the HLA-A and HLA-B alleles for most subjects in the first cohort. A later genetic analysis reported fewer N-insertions in productive TCRs among donors in an Asian-associated ancestry cluster than the approximately 670-donor mean. Correlated functional status among segregating V segments might be attributable to linkage disequilibrium, but an unknown experimental factor could not be ruled out. While some public TCRs were present in many individuals, most TCR sequences turned up only very rarely across donors. The study listed approximately 160 TCR beta chains as associated with cytomegalovirus. A later analysis found that HLA-associated TCR beta chains were more clonally expanded and had lower generation probabilities than equally common non-associated chains. According to the authors, the approach could potentially be generalized to other disease states and immunological phenotypes. In a later genetic analysis, a missense DCLRE1C variant was associated with V-gene and J-gene trimming of TCR beta chains, and the association was replicated in an independent cohort. A cluster of highly shared sequence variants was judged likely to represent a technical artifact of the sequencing pipeline. An earlier analysis of approximately 600 of the donors showed that most TCR beta V segments appeared in productive rearrangements either about 87% or about 30% of the time, which broadly matched IMGT annotations. Assigning TCR associations to individual alleles was difficult when HLA alleles, especially DR and DQ, strongly co-occurred. Because counts were too low, roughly 18 rarely observed V segments, including chromosome 9 orphons, were left out of the earlier analysis of about 500 of the donors. HLA typing was unavailable for some donors at each locus, so association tests used only the typed subset. A later analysis found that most CMV-associated TCR beta chains appeared HLA-restricted, with HLA associations seemingly driven largely by CMV exposure. CMV serostatus was the only immune exposure information available for the cohort. A few of the identified cytomegalovirus-associated TCR beta chains were confirmed in vitro to be specific for cytomegalovirus antigens.

With respect to this clone: The clone's antigen remains unknown.

CDR1 LNHNV and CDR2 YYDKDF are derived from the germline V gene (reference sequence). Compared with germline, V lacks 3 bases and J lacks 4 bases; bases without a gene match: 7. From its cysteine to its phenylalanine, the CDR3 spans 16 amino acids. Kept here is only the CDR3 DNA, which spans 48 bases and is read in frame from base 1. The cohort was made up of approximately 700 healthy bone marrow donors. All cohort members were sampled while nominally healthy, although unrecorded immune exposures were likely present. The donor tested CMV seronegative, placing the donor among the 350 or so seronegative members of the cohort. A peripheral blood sample was provided by each donor, and peripheral blood mononuclear cells were used for TCR beta sequencing. Genomic DNA was extracted from the blood cell samples with the Qiagen DNeasy Blood Extraction Kit. Library preparation used the immunoSEQ multiplex PCR assay. For the multiplex PCR, a mixture combining 60 forward primers for TCR Vbeta segments and 13 reverse primers for TCR Jbeta segments was used. The CDR3 region of rearranged TCR beta genes was amplified from genomic DNA by a multiplex PCR assay. On the Illumina HiSeq System, the amplified TCR beta libraries were sequenced as 87-base-pair reads. The original pipeline was this. A later analysis tallied 80 million to 95 million unique TCR beta chains across the roughly 610 repertoires, and about 12 million of those chains were shared by two or more donors. Raw reads were error-corrected and collapsed into unique sequences with a nearest-neighbor algorithm that merged closely related sequences to remove PCR and sequencing errors. Alignment of CDR3 sequences to IMGT reference sequences was used to assign V, D and J gene segments. For a sequence to be retained, a match of at least six nucleotides was required to both a V gene segment and a J gene segment. A rearrangement counted as productive if the CDR3 had no stop codons and remained in frame with V and J, and every other rearrangement counted as non-productive. Following IMGT convention, CDR3 was defined as the stretch from the second conserved V-encoded cysteine to the conserved J-encoded phenylalanine. The earlier analysis of approximately 500 of the donors excluded sequences that lacked an unambiguous match to a single V gene segment. An earlier analysis of 450 to 650 of the donors called V segments functional above 56.7% productive rearrangements and segregating when the between-donor standard deviation exceeded 5%. A statistical classification framework was developed to diagnose cytomegalovirus status using the catalog of TCR beta chain sequences. In a later analysis, V and J genes were assigned by comparing TCR nucleotide sequences against IMGT/GENE-DB human TR gene sequences. Using the TCRdist pipeline, a later analysis assigned CDR3 sequences along with most-parsimonious VDJ recombination scenarios. In a later analysis, each TCR beta chain was defined by its CDR3 amino acid sequence together with its V-gene family, and reads lacking a unique V-gene family were excluded. To address suspected cross-contamination and a sequencing artifact, a later analysis removed approximately 590 highly shared, low-generation-probability nucleotide sequences. In a later analysis, a clonal expansion index for each public chain was calculated from normalized within-repertoire ranks of inferred template counts. In a later analysis, generation probabilities were computed using a VDJ recombination model fitted to out-of-frame rearrangements, and the results were checked against IGoR. Hypergeometric tests were used in a later analysis to score TCR-TCR, TCR-HLA and TCR-CMV co-occurrence, with a repertoire-size bias correction applied to the TCR pairs. A later analysis estimated false discovery rates by permuting HLA or CMV assignments 20 times. In a later analysis, co-occurring TCRs were grouped using DBSCAN, with TCRdist sequence similarity added in when clustering inside HLA-allele-positive subsets. For co-occurrence clustering, repertoires with fewer than 30,000 or more than 120,000 public chains were excluded, along with four or five repertoires with anomalous nucleotide sharing. TCRdb took over this immuneACCESS table, retaining in-frame rearrangements with V and J assigned. Such tables are incomplete; in checked studies, under half of the missing clones stem from an unresolved V gene, and the remainder is unexplained. The DNA was the basis for D and trimming; V, J and clone size are from that table. This sample's table carries over 120,000 clones. The ten largest clonotypes hold 0.75% to 1% of the sample.

The chain joins TRBV15 to TRBJ1-4; the central 8 bases match TRBD1. Sequenced input: PBMCs. The origin of this receptor is a male donor in good health and CMV-seronegative. The DNA sequence is as follows: TGTGCCACCAGCAGGTCAGGGACAGGTCTTAATGAAAAACTGTTTTTT. Translation gives CATSRSGTGLNEKLFF. The full variable domain, completed from the reference TRBV15 and TRBJ1-4 proteins outside the CDR3, reads DAMVIQNPRYQVTQFGKPVTLSCSQTLNHNVMYWYQQKSSQAPKLLFHYYDKDFNNEADTPDNFQSRRPNTSFCFLDIRSPGLGDTAMYLCATSRSGTGLNEKLFFGSGTQLSVL.